These 11 T cell receptor beta chains originate from one sample sequenced in a study of Graves' ophthalmopathy and Graves' hyperthyroidism. Amplified material comprised TCR beta CDR3 regions derived from RNA transcripts. The library came from an HTBI-primed first-round RT-PCR and a second-round multiplex PCR. One entry per CDR3 protein, called by TCRdb with MiXCR from the multiplex PCR reads. The sample includes 580,000 or so distinct CDR3 sequences, less than 45% of them seen just once. The sample comprised peripheral blood or thyroid tissue (not recorded which). The receptors shown here come from an adult man with Graves' hyperthyroidism.

The rearrangement uses TRBV20-1 and TRBJ1-5, with D possibly matching TRBD1 (5 bases). The V gene lost 3 bases and the J gene lost 14 bases, with 17 bases spanning the gap. The CDR3 is 12 amino acids. Germline CDR1 DFQATT, CDR2 SNEGSKA (reference sequence). In nucleotides, the CDR3 is TGCAGTGCTAGTGTAGCGACAGCCTACGAGCATTTT. Translating it yields CSASVATAYEHF.

As to this clonotype: No conserved phenylalanine or tryptophan ends this CDR3, so it is likely a read error. The chain joins TRBV5-1 to TRBJ2-2; D might be TRBD1 or TRBD2, each matching 6 bases. This CDR3 has 16 amino acids. Per germline, CDR1 SGHRS and CDR2 YFSETQ. CDR3 residues: CASSVGGLANTGKLFS. CDR3 nucleotides: TGTGCCAGCAGCGTAGGGGGGCTCGCGAACACCGGGAAGCTGTTTTCT.

In its sample, this clonotype was seen once. V usage is TRBV7-9 and J usage is TRBJ1-1; unclear D gene. Germline CDR1 and CDR2: SEHNR and FQNEAQ (reference sequence). Trimming shortened V by 1 base and J by 1 base, and 13 bases separated the two germline ends. There are 16 residues in the CDR3. CDR3 amino acids: CASSLDPGITNTEAFF. Here the CDR3 DNA reads TGTGCCAGCAGCTTAGACCCGGGAATAACGAACACTGAAGCTTTCTTT.

This clonotype was picked up many times. V gene TRBV12-3 or TRBV12-4 combines with J gene TRBJ2-5, with 12 bases that match TRBD1. With 1 base clipped from V and 5 bases from J, the junction kept 5 bases outside the gene matches. The CDR3 has 16 residues. DNA for the CDR3: TGTGCCAGCAGTTTAGTTGGGGACAGGGGGCAGGAGACCCAGTACTTC. It codes for CASSLVGDRGQETQYF.

This clonotype was seen a single time. This chain connects TRBV7-9 to TRBJ2-3; a weak D match, TRBD2 (6 bases). There are 19 residues in the CDR3. Germline CDR1 is SEHNR and CDR2 is FQNEAQ (reference sequence). V lost 6 bases and J 0 bases, leaving 25 bases between the germline ends. The CDR3 protein is CASSEARAGGPRSTDTQYF. The CDR3 nucleotides are TGTGCCAGCAGTGAAGCAAGAGCGGGCGGCCCAAGGAGCACAGATACGCAGTATTTT.

This clonotype was detected ten times or more. The chain combines TRBV19 with TRBJ2-5; 12 bases line up with TRBD2. CDR1 is LNHDA and CDR2 is SQIVND in the germline V gene (reference sequence). With 6 bases clipped from V and 2 bases from J, the junction kept 4 bases outside the gene matches. The CDR3 has 15 residues. CDR3 sequence: CASSSSGREQETQYF. The DNA for the CDR3 is TGTGCCAGTAGCTCTAGCGGGAGGGAACAAGAGACCCAGTACTTC.

Many counts were recorded for this clonotype. The rearrangement joins TRBV15 to TRBJ1-4, with 7 bases identical to TRBD1. With V trimmed by 2 bases and J by 5 bases, 5 bases remained unmatched. CDR3 length: 15 residues. Per the germline V gene, CDR1 is LNHNV and CDR2 is YYDKDF (reference sequence). CDR3 sequence (DNA): TGTGCCACCAGCAGACCGGGACAGTACAATGAAAAACTGTTTTTT. Amino acid sequence: CATSRPGQYNEKLFF.

The genes are TRBV24-1 and TRBJ2-3; 8 bases are a match to TRBD2. The CDR3 consists of 15 residues. Germline V gives CDR1 KGHDR, CDR2 SFDVKD. The V and J ends lost 6 bases and 2 bases, in that order; junction bases with no gene match: 6. CDR3 protein: CATSMSGRDTDTQYF. The CDR3 bases are TGTGCCACCAGTATGTCCGGGAGGGACACAGATACGCAGTATTTT.

This clonotype was seen a few times. The chain joins TRBV14 to TRBJ2-6; unclear D gene. The germline V gene encodes CDR1 SGHDN and CDR2 FVKESK. The length of the CDR3 is 16 residues. Trimming took 0 bases from V and 0 from J, leaving 6 bases between them. The CDR3 coding sequence is TGTGCCAGCAGCCAAGACGCGAACTCTGGGGCCAACGTCCTGACTTTC. It translates to CASSQDANSGANVLTF. The entire variable domain, with the rest obtained from reference TRBV14 and TRBJ2-6, is as follows: EAGVTQFPSHSVIEKGQTVTLRCDPISGHDNLYWYRRVMGKEIKFLLHFVKESKQDESGMPNNRFLAERTGGTYSTLKVQPAELEDSGVYFCASSQDANSGANVLTFGAGSRLTVL.

This clonotype showed up just a few times. The chain has TRBV15 and TRBJ2-3; weak D call: TRBD1 (6 bases). The germline CDR1 and CDR2 sequences are LNHNV and YYDKDF (reference sequence). The CDR3 is 15 amino acids. Deletions cut 0 bases from V and 2 bases from J, with 9 bases between. The CDR3 spells CATSREGQLTDTQYF. The CDR3 DNA is TGTGCCACCAGCAGAGAGGGACAACTCACAGATACGCAGTATTTT.

The rearrangement links TRBV27 to TRBJ1-1; D ambiguous. The V gene lost 8 bases and the J gene lost 1 base, with 11 bases spanning the gap. This CDR3 is 13 amino acids long. Germline loops: CDR1 MNHEY, CDR2 SMNVEV (reference sequence). This CDR3 is CASLGQANTEAFF. The DNA for the CDR3 is TGTGCCAGCCTCGGGCAGGCGAACACTGAAGCTTTCTTT.